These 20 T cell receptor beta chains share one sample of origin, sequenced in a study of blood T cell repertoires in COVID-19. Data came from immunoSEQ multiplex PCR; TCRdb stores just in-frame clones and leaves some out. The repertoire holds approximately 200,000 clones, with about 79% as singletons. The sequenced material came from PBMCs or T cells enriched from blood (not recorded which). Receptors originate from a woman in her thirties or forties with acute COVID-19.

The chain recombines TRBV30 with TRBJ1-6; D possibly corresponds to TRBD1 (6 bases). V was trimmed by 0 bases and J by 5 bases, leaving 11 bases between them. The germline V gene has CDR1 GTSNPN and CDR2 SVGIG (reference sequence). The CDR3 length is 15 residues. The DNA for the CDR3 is TGTGCCTGGAGTGTGGGGGCCTCTAATAATTCACCCCTCCACTTT. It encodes CAWSVGASNNSPLHF.

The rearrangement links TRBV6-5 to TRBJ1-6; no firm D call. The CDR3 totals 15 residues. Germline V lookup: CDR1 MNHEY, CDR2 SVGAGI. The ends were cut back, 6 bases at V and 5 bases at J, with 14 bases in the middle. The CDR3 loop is CASRAGERDNSPLHF. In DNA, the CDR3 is TGTGCCAGCAGGGCAGGAGAGAGGGATAATTCACCCCTCCACTTT.

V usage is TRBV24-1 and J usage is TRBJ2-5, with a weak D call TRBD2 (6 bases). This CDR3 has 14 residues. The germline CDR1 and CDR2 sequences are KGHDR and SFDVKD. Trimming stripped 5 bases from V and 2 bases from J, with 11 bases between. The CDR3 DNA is TGTGCCACCAGTGCTGGGGGGAATCAAGAGACCCAGTACTTC. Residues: CATSAGGNQETQYF.

The CDR3 DNA sequence: TGTGCCAGCAGACCCGGGCCCCGGGAAGAAAAACTGTTTTTT. The encoded protein is CASRPGPREEKLFF. The rearrangement uses TRBV28 and TRBJ1-4; D remains ambiguous. Germline V CDR1 and CDR2: MDHEN, SYDVKM. Trimming took off 6 bases at V and 8 bases at J, with 16 bases between the two ends. The CDR3 sequence is 14 residues long. The full variable domain, in which reference TRBV28 and TRBJ1-4 provide the parts outside the CDR3, is DVKVTQSSRYLVKRTGEKVFLECVQDMDHENMFWYRQDPGLGLRLIYFSYDVKMKEKGDIPEGYSVSREKKERFSLILESASTNQTSMYLCASRPGPREEKLFFGSGTQLSVL.

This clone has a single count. The CDR3 DNA is TGTGCCAGCAGCTTAGGAGAGGGCGCAGATACGCAGTATTTT. It is translated as CASSLGEGADTQYF. The chain is built from TRBV7-2 and TRBJ2-3; D is perhaps TRBD2 (5 bases). The V gene's germline CDR1 is SGHTA and CDR2 FQGNSA. The CDR3 contains 14 residues. Trimming cost V 1 base and J 4 bases, with 9 bases left between them.

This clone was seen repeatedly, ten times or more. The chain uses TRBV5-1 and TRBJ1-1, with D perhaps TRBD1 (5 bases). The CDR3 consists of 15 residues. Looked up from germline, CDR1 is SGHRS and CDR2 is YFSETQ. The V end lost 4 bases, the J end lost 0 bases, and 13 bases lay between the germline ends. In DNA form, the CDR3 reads TGCGCCAGCAGCACGACAGCCCACATGAACACTGAAGCTTTCTTT. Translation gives CASSTTAHMNTEAFF.

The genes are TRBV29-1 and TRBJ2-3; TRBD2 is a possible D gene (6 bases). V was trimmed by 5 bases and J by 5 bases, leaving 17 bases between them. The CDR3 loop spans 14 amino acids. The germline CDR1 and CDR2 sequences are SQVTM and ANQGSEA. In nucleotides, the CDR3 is TGCAGCGTTTCATCTCTGCGGGGCGGAGATACGCAGTATTTT. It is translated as CSVSSLRGGDTQYF.

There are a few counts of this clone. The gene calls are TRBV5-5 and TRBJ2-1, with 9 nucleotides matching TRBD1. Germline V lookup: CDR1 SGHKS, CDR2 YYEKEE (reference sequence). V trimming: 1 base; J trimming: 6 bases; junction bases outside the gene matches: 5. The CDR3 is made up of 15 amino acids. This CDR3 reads CASSLTGGALNEQFF. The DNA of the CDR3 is TGTGCCAGCAGCTTGACAGGGGGCGCACTCAATGAGCAGTTCTTC.

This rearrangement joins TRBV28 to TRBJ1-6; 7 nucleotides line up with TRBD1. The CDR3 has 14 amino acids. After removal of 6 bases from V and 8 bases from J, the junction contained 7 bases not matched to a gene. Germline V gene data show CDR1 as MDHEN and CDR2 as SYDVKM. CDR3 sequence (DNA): TGTGCCAGCAGGCCCACAGGGGCCCATTCACCCCTCCACTTT. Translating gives CASRPTGAHSPLHF. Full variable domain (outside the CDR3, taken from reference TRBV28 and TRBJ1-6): DVKVTQSSRYLVKRTGEKVFLECVQDMDHENMFWYRQDPGLGLRLIYFSYDVKMKEKGDIPEGYSVSREKKERFSLILESASTNQTSMYLCASRPTGAHSPLHFGNGTRLTVT.

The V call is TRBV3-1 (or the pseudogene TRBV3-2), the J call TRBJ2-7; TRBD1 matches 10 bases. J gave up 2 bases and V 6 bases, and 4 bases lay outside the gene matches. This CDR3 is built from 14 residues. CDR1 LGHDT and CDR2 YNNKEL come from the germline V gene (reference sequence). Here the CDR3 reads CASRRQGATYEQYF. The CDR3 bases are TGTGCCAGCAGACGACAGGGGGCTACCTACGAGCAGTACTTC.

The CDR3 DNA sequence: TGCGCCAGCAGCCAAGATCGCGCCGGTTACTACGAGCAGTACTTC. Protein sequence: CASSQDRAGYYEQYF. The rearrangement joins TRBV4-1 to TRBJ2-7; D not resolved. Germline assignment: CDR1 MGHRA and CDR2 YSYEKL. The CDR3 covers 15 residues. V gave up 0 bases and J gave up 3 bases, with 12 bases separating them.

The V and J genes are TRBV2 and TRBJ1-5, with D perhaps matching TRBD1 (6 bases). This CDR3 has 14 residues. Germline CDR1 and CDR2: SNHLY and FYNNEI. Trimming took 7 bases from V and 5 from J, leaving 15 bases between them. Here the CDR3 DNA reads TGTGCCAGCAACCGGGGGGGCACGGATCAGCCCCAGCATTTT. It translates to CASNRGGTDQPQHF. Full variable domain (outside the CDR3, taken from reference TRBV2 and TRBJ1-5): EPEVTQTPSHQVTQMGQEVILRCVPISNHLYFYWYRQILGQKVEFLVSFYNNEISEKSEIFDDQFSVERPDGSNFTLKIRSTKLEDSAMYFCASNRGGTDQPQHFGDGTRLSIL.

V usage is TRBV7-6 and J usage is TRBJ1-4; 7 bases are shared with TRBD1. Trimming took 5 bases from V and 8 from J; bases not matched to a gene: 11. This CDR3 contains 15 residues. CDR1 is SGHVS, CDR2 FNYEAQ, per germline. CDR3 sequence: CASSQHWDSTEKLFF. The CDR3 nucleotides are TGTGCCAGCAGCCAGCATTGGGACAGCACCGAAAAACTGTTTTTT. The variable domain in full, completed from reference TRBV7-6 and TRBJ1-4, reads GAGVSQSPRYKVTKRGQDVALRCDPISGHVSLYWYRQALGQGPEFLTYFNYEAQQDKSGLPNDRFSAERPEGSISTLTIQRTEQRDSAMYRCASSQHWDSTEKLFFGSGTQLSVL.

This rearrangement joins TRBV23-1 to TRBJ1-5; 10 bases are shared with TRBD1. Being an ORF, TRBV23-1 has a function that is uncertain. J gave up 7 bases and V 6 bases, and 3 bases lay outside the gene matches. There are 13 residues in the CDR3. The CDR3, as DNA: TGCGCCAGCAGAGACAGGGGGCAACAGCCCCAGCATTTT. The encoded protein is CASRDRGQQPQHF.

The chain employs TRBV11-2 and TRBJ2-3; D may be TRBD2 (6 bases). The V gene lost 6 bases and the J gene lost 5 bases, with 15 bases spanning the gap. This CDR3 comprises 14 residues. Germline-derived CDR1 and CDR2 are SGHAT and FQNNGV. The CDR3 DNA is TGTGCCAGCAGAGATATGGGGGGACGAGATACGCAGTATTTT. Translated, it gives CASRDMGGRDTQYF.

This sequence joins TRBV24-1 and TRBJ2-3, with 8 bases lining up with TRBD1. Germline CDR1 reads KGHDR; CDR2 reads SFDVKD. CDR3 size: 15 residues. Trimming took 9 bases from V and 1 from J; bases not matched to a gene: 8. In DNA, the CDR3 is TGTGCCACCGGGCGACGGGGACAGGGCACAGATACGCAGTATTTT. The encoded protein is CATGRRGQGTDTQYF.

The CDR3 protein is CASSIRQGGDIQYF. The CDR3 DNA reads as TGTGCCAGTAGTATTAGACAGGGAGGTGACATTCAGTACTTC. The rearrangement links TRBV19 to TRBJ2-4, with D perhaps TRBD1 (7 bases). Trimming removed 3 bases from V and 8 bases from J, with 14 bases in between. The CDR3 covers 14 residues. Germline-derived CDR1 and CDR2 are LNHDA and SQIVND (reference sequence).

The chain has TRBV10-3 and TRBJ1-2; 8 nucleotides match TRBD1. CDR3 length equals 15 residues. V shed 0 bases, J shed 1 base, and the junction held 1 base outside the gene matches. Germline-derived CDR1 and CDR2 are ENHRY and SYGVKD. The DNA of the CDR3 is TGTGCCATCAGTGAGTCGACAGGGGTTAACTATGGCTACACCTTC. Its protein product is CAISESTGVNYGYTF.

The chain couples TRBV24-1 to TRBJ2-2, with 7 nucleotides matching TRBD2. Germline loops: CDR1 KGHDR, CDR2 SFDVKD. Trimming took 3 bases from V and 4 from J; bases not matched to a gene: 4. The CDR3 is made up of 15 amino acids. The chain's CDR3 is CATSDGGLVTGELFF. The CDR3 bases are TGTGCCACCAGTGATGGCGGACTAGTCACCGGGGAGCTGTTTTTT.

CDR3 DNA: TGTGCCACCATCGGGGATCACTACTATGGCTACACCTTC. Amino acid sequence: CATIGDHYYGYTF. This chain connects TRBV15 to TRBJ1-2; D unresolved. The CDR3 spans 13 residues. Trimming cost V 7 bases and J 3 bases, with 12 bases left between them. Germline V lookup: CDR1 LNHNV, CDR2 YYDKDF (reference sequence).